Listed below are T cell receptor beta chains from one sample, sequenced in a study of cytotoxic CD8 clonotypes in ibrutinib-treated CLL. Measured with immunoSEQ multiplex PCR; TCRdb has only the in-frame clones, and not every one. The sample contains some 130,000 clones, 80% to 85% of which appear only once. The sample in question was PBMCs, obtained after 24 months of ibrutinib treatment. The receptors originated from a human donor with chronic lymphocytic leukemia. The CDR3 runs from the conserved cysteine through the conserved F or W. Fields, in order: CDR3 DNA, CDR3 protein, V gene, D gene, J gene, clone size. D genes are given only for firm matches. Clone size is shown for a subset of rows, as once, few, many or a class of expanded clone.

TGTGCCAGCAGTGAAGCTCCGGACAGCTCCTACGAGCAGTACTTC CASSEAPDSSYEQYF TRBV6-1 - TRBJ2-7 -
TGCGCCAGCAGCGGTTCTCAACTAGCGGGGGGAGGAGAGACCCAGTACTTC CASSGSQLAGGGETQYF TRBV5-1 TRBD2 TRBJ2-5 -
TGTGCCAGCAGCCTACCGGGACAGGGGTACGAGCAGTACTTC CASSLPGQGYEQYF TRBV5-6 TRBD1 TRBJ2-7 -
TGCGCCAGCAGTGAGTCGGCAGGGGAGAGATCGAAAGCTTTCTTT CASSESAGERSKAFF TRBV10-2 - TRBJ1-1 -
TGTGCCAGCAGCTTGGGACCACTAGCTAACTATGGCTACACCTTC CASSLGPLANYGYTF TRBV5-4 - TRBJ1-2 -
TGTGCCAGCAGCCCCCTGGTTGGCTCTGGAAACACCATATATTTT CASSPLVGSGNTIYF TRBV9 - TRBJ1-3 -
TGTGCCAGCAGACACTTGATGACAGGGTGGCGCTATGGCTACACCTTC CASRHLMTGWRYGYTF TRBV28 TRBD1 TRBJ1-2 -
TGTGCCAGCAGCAACGGACAGGGGGCTACCGAGCAGTTCTTC CASSNGQGATEQFF TRBV5-8 TRBD1 TRBJ2-1 -
TGTGCCAGCAGTCGAGGCGGGAACACTGAAGCTTTCTTT CASSRGGNTEAFF TRBV7-8 - TRBJ1-1 -
TGTGCCAGCAGCCCTCGGACAGGGGTTAATGAGCAGTTCTTC CASSPRTGVNEQFF TRBV7-3 TRBD1 TRBJ2-1 -
TGTGCCAGCAGCGTAGAGGGGGCGCGGGATCAGCCCCAGCATTTT CASSVEGARDQPQHF TRBV9 TRBD1 TRBJ1-5 -
TGTGCCAGCAACCGACAGTTCTCTGGAAACACCATATATTTT CASNRQFSGNTIYF TRBV21-1 - TRBJ1-3 -
TGTGCCAGCAGCCAAGAGAACGAAGGAGATACGCAGTATTTT CASSQENEGDTQYF TRBV27 - TRBJ2-3 -
TGCGCCAGCAGCCAAGCTGGACAGGGCTCTGGGGCCAACGTCCTGACTTTC CASSQAGQGSGANVLTF TRBV4-3 TRBD1 TRBJ2-6 -
TGTGCCAGCAGGGAAGGGACAGCTCGCTCCTACGAGCAGTACTTC CASREGTARSYEQYF TRBV5-5 TRBD1 TRBJ2-7 -
TGTGCCAGCAGCGCCACCGTAGAGGGCCCCCGCGAAGCTTTCTTT CASSATVEGPREAFF TRBV9 - TRBJ1-1 -
TGTGCCAGCTCACCACCGATCACCGGGGAGCTGTTTTTT CASSPPITGELFF TRBV18 - TRBJ2-2 -
TGTGCCACCAGCAGAGAAAACAGGGGGCTGAGAAATGAGCAGTTCTTC CATSRENRGLRNEQFF TRBV15 TRBD1 TRBJ2-1 -
TGTGCCAGCAGCGTAGGGGGGGAAAGAGCCTACGAGCAGTACTTC CASSVGGERAYEQYF TRBV9 - TRBJ2-7 few
TGTGCCTGGAGTGTAGTAGGGGTAGGAGCAGATACGCAGTATTTT CAWSVVGVGADTQYF TRBV30 - TRBJ2-3 -
TGTGCCAGCAGTATAACAGATTTTAGCTCCTATAATTCACCCCTCCACTTT CASSITDFSSYNSPLHF TRBV28 - TRBJ1-6 -
TGCGCCAGCCTAGGGACAGTCGAGAGGGCTTTCTTT CASLGTVERAFF TRBV5-1 TRBD1 TRBJ1-1 once
TGTGCCAGCAGTGCACAGGGAGGCGATGGCTACACCTTC CASSAQGGDGYTF TRBV6-1 - TRBJ1-2 -
TGTGCCAGCAGCCCCCGGGCCTCCGTTAACTATGGCTACACCTTC CASSPRASVNYGYTF TRBV7-8 - TRBJ1-2 -
TGTGCCAGCAGCTTCTGGCAGGGCTCATCCTACGAGCAGTACTTC CASSFWQGSSYEQYF TRBV5-5 - TRBJ2-7 once
TGTGCCAGCAGTCCCTACGATCCGAGCACAGATACGCAGTATTTT CASSPYDPSTDTQYF TRBV6-6 - TRBJ2-3 -
TGTGCCAGCAGCTTTCGTAAGGAACGGAGCGTTGAGCAGTTCTTC CASSFRKERSVEQFF TRBV11-2 - TRBJ2-1 -
TGTGCCAGCTCACCAGTCAGGACCAACACTGAAGCTTTCTTT CASSPVRTNTEAFF TRBV18 - TRBJ1-1 -
TGCGCCAGCAGCTTGGCGGTGGGCCCGGGCTCCTATAATTCACCCCTCCACTTT CASSLAVGPGSYNSPLHF TRBV5-1 - TRBJ1-6 -
TGTGCCTGGATGAACCTCTACAATGAGCAGTTCTTC CAWMNLYNEQFF TRBV30 - TRBJ2-1 -
TGTGCCAGCAGCCTGAACACCGGCTCACCCCTCCACTTT CASSLNTGSPLHF TRBV7-3 - TRBJ1-6 few
TGTGCCAGCCCCAACCGAGCAGGGTACCCCTATGGCTACACCTTC CASPNRAGYPYGYTF TRBV27 - TRBJ1-2 -
TGCGCCAGCAGCCAAGAAGCCTGGGATCTAGCTTTCTTT CASSQEAWDLAFF TRBV4-3 - TRBJ1-1 -
TGTGCCAGCAGGGACAGGTCCTCTTATGGCTACACCTTC CASRDRSSYGYTF TRBV2 TRBD1 TRBJ1-2 -
TGTGCCAGCAGCGGGGGACAGTACAATGAGCAGTTCTTC CASSGGQYNEQFF TRBV2 - TRBJ2-1 -
TGTGCCAGTAGGTCTCGGGGGGACAGGGGGCTGATCTATGGCTACACCTTC CASRSRGDRGLIYGYTF TRBV19 TRBD1 TRBJ1-2 -
TGTGCCATCAGTGAGGAGGGATCGTCTAATGAAAAACTGTTTTTT CAISEEGSSNEKLFF TRBV10-3 - TRBJ1-4 once
TGTGCCAGCAGCCTGGGTCAGCCCCAGCATTTT CASSLGQPQHF TRBV28 - TRBJ1-5 -
TGTGCCAGCAGCTTAGCTAGCACAGATACGCAGTATTTT CASSLASTDTQYF TRBV7-9 - TRBJ2-3 -
TGTGCCAGCAGCCAAAAACAGGGGTGGTCCACTGAAGCTTTCTTT CASSQKQGWSTEAFF TRBV14 TRBD1 TRBJ1-1 -
TGTGCCAGCAGCCAAATGGACAGGGGAGCTAATTCACCCCTCCACTTT CASSQMDRGANSPLHF TRBV9 TRBD1 TRBJ1-6 many
TGTGCCACCAGCAGAGCCCGTCTGGGGACAGGGGGTGTGGGGGAGCAGTACTTC CATSRARLGTGGVGEQYF TRBV15 TRBD1 TRBJ2-7 -
TGTGCCAGTAAAAGGACAGGGGGCGTAGATGAGCAGTTCTTC CASKRTGGVDEQFF TRBV19 TRBD1 TRBJ2-1 -
TGTGCCAGCTCACAGGGACAGCGATACGAGCAGTACTTC CASSQGQRYEQYF TRBV18 TRBD1 TRBJ2-7 -
TGTGCCAGCTCAATGGACAGGGTCCCCGGGGCCAACGTCCTGACTTTC CASSMDRVPGANVLTF TRBV18 TRBD1 TRBJ2-6 -
TGCAGCGTTGACGGGTACCAAGAGACCCAGTACTTC CSVDGYQETQYF TRBV29-1 - TRBJ2-5 -
TGTGCCACCAGGACCGGGACAGGGGACTATGGCTACACCTTC CATRTGTGDYGYTF TRBV15 TRBD1 TRBJ1-2 few